The rows below give T cell receptor beta chains drawn from one sample of a study of T-cell reconstitution after alpha-beta-depleted transplantation in children. TCRdb processed the PCR reads anew with MiXCR; each CDR3 protein has one entry. The data show 580,000 or so distinct CDR3 sequences, 20% to 25% seen once. The sequences come from PBMCs, mostly from graft donor cells, collected 360 days after TCRalphabeta/CD19-depleted stem cell transplant. The receptors here all came from a boy younger than two who had a stem cell transplant for acute myeloid leukemia, so the T cells may come from the graft donor. Each CDR3 is given with its conserved first and last residue. D genes are given only for firm matches. Rows may omit the clone size; those that give it use once, few, many or a size class.

d_gene	v_gene	abundance	j_gene	CDR3aa	CDR3nt
-	TRBV11-1	-	TRBJ1-1	CASSLEWARGTEAFF	TGTGCCAGCAGCTTAGAATGGGCTAGGGGCACTGAAGCTTTCTTT
-	TRBV5-6	many	TRBJ2-3	CASSLGLGLTDTQYF	TGTGCCAGCAGCTTGGGTTTAGGGCTAACAGATACGCAGTATTTT
-	TRBV5-1	-	TRBJ2-1	CASSLGGSTYNEQFF	TGCGCCAGCAGCTTGGGAGGGTCGACCTACAATGAGCAGTTCTTC
-	TRBV7-7	-	TRBJ2-1	CASSQGPGNEQFF	TGTGCCAGCAGCCAGGGGCCCGGGAATGAGCAGTTCTTC
TRBD2	TRBV20-1	few	TRBJ2-1	CSALNPSSGEGYNEQFF	TGCAGTGCCCTAAACCCGTCTAGCGGGGAGGGATACAATGAGCAGTTCTTC
-	TRBV27	-	TRBJ2-7	CASSLSDPGVLSEQYF	TGTGCCAGCAGTTTATCGGACCCAGGGGTTTTGTCCGAGCAGTACTTC
TRBD2	TRBV12-3/TRBV12-4	few	TRBJ2-1	CASTVAGAGGQNEQFF	TGTGCCAGCACCGTAGCTGGGGCGGGGGGGCAGAATGAGCAGTTCTTC
TRBD1	TRBV29-1	-	TRBJ2-3	CSGSDTGGWTDTQFF	TGCAGCGGCTCCGATACAGGGGGCTGGACAGATACGCAGTTTTTT
-	TRBV27	few	TRBJ2-2	CASTRVGDGELFF	TGTGCCAGCACCCGTGTTGGGGACGGGGAGCTGTTTTTT
-	TRBV18	-	TRBJ2-7	CASSPPGITPQYF	TGTGCCAGCTCACCACCTGGTATCACCCCGCAGTACTTC
TRBD2	TRBV6-1	-	TRBJ2-1	CASRALTSGVRDEQFF	TGTGCCAGCAGGGCCTTGACTAGCGGGGTGAGGGATGAGCAGTTCTTC
-	TRBV20-1	many	TRBJ1-1	CSARVPLWGANTEAFF	TGCAGTGCTAGAGTCCCCCTCTGGGGTGCGAACACTGAAGCTTTCTTT
TRBD2	TRBV11-2	-	TRBJ2-5	CASSLVLAGGPNQETQYF	TGTGCCAGCAGCTTAGTACTAGCGGGGGGCCCTAACCAAGAGACCCAGTACTTC
-	TRBV20-1	-	TRBJ1-2	CSALLGSYGYTF	TGCAGTGCCCTCCTGGGGTCCTATGGCTACACCTTC
-	TRBV20-1	few	TRBJ1-1	CSARGVTEAFF	TGCAGTGCTAGAGGGGTAACTGAAGCTTTCTTT
TRBD2	TRBV6-5	many	TRBJ2-2	CASSYSRPGGAGGELFF	TGTGCCAGCAGTTACTCGAGGCCCGGGGGGGCAGGCGGGGAGCTGTTTTTT
TRBD2	TRBV4-3	-	TRBJ2-5	CASSQGKAGVLETQYF	TGCGCCAGCAGCCAAGGGAAAGCGGGGGTGTTAGAGACCCAGTACTTC
-	TRBV25-1	-	TRBJ2-5	CASSETRKRTQYF	TGTGCCAGCAGTGAAACTAGGAAGAGGACCCAGTACTTC
-	TRBV6-1	-	TRBJ2-3	CASSREYTDTQYF	TGTGCCAGCAGCCGGGAGTACACAGATACGCAGTATTTT
-	TRBV12-3/TRBV12-4	few	TRBJ2-3	CASSSRARPTFPLGTDTQYF	TGTGCCAGCAGTTCAAGGGCGCGTCCAACCTTTCCGCTCGGCACAGATACGCAGTATTTT
TRBD1	TRBV25-1	few	TRBJ1-4	CASSERQGDEKLFF	TGTGCCAGCAGTGAACGACAGGGCGACGAAAAACTGTTTTTT
-	TRBV20-1	many	TRBJ2-7	CSASGGPPYEQYF	TGCAGTGCTAGCGGGGGGCCTCCCTACGAGCAGTACTTC
-	TRBV15	-	TRBJ2-1	CATSRDWGNGAYNEQFF	TGTGCCACCAGCAGAGATTGGGGGAATGGGGCCTACAATGAGCAGTTCTTC
TRBD2	TRBV29-1	-	TRBJ2-3	CSVGLAGTDTQYF	TGCAGCGTTGGTCTAGCGGGCACAGATACGCAGTATTTT
-	TRBV2	-	TRBJ2-1	CASSESQGYNEQFF	TGTGCCAGCAGTGAATCACAGGGATACAATGAGCAGTTCTTC
-	TRBV6-1	-	TRBJ2-5	CASSEGFAQVLGDPETQYF	TGTGCCAGCAGTGAAGGTTTTGCACAAGTCCTGGGGGACCCAGAGACCCAGTACTTC
-	TRBV20-1	few	TRBJ2-1	CSARTVWDNEQFF	TGCAGTGCTAGGACGGTATGGGACAATGAGCAGTTCTTC
-	TRBV10-3	-	TRBJ1-3	CAISESGNTIYF	TGTGCCATCAGTGAGTCTGGAAACACCATATATTTT
-	TRBV6-5	-	TRBJ1-1	CASSYARRLNTEAFF	TGTGCCAGCAGTTACGCCCGCCGACTGAACACTGAAGCTTTCTTT
TRBD2	TRBV12-3/TRBV12-4	few	TRBJ2-1	CASSFVAGAFNEQFF	TGTGCCAGCAGTTTTGTAGCGGGGGCCTTTAATGAGCAGTTCTTC
-	TRBV6-5	few	TRBJ2-3	CASSYSKLTGQSDTQYF	TGTGCCAGCAGTTACTCGAAACTCACAGGCCAGAGCGATACGCAGTATTTT
-	TRBV6-2/TRBV6-3	many	TRBJ1-5	CASSYYSRGASNQPQHF	TGTGCCAGCAGTTACTACTCCCGGGGGGCGAGCAATCAGCCCCAGCATTTT
TRBD1	TRBV20-1	few	TRBJ2-1	CSARDPNPGQYKQFF	TGCAGTGCTAGAGATCCGAATCCGGGACAGTATAAGCAGTTCTTC